These 21 T cell receptor beta chains came from one sample sequenced in a study of T cells after yellow fever vaccination. MiXCR, applied by TCRdb to the 5' RACE reads, yields one record per CDR3 protein. The table has roughly 45,000 distinct CDR3 sequences, roughly 7.1% seen once. The input for sequencing was CD8+ T cells not binding an NS4B(214-222) dextramer, sorted from PBMCs, taken 45 days after the yellow fever booster vaccination. These receptors were obtained from a man aged 25 to 40 who received the YFV17D yellow fever vaccine.

The CDR3 DNA follows: TGTGCAAGTCGCTTAGCGGGACTAGCGGCAACAGAGACCCAGTACTTC. This translates into CASRLAGLAATETQYF. The rearrangement links TRBV12-2 to TRBJ2-5; the table's D call, TRBD2, was not checked against the DNA. TRBV12-2 is a pseudogene locus. The length of the CDR3 is 16 residues.

With respect to this clonotype: With a much larger clone just one base away, this may be a read error. The J gene is TRBJ2-4, the V gene TRBV3-1; the match to TRBD2 covers 9 bases. Unmatched junction bases numbered 14, after V lost 4 bases and J lost 7 bases. CDR3 size: 17 residues. Germline-derived CDR1 and CDR2 are LGHDT and YNNKEL (reference sequence). CDR3 sequence (DNA): TGTGCCAGCAGCCCTCCGGCTAGCGGGATGGTGGGGAACATTCAGTACTTC. Translating it yields CASSPPASGMVGNIQYF.

This clonotype was seen at least ten times. The rearrangement uses TRBV24-1 and TRBJ2-5, with 9 bases lining up with TRBD2. The CDR3 extends over 15 amino acids. Germline CDR1 reads KGHDR; CDR2 reads SFDVKD. The junction had 5 bases not matched to a gene; V was cut back by 3 bases and J by 4 bases. Here the CDR3 DNA reads TGTGCCACCAGTGATGCGGGAGGGTATGGAGAGACCCAGTACTTC. Translation gives CATSDAGGYGETQYF.

This clonotype appeared many times. This rearrangement joins TRBV12-3 or TRBV12-4 to TRBJ2-5; 7 bases fit TRBD2. V was clipped by 2 bases and J by 2 bases; unmatched bases: 5. The length of the CDR3 is 15 residues. The CDR3 sequence: CASSLLGGRQETQYF. The DNA for the CDR3 is TGTGCCAGCAGTTTACTGGGGGGGAGACAAGAGACCCAGTACTTC.

This clonotype was recorded at least ten times. V is TRBV7-9 and J is TRBJ2-1; D gene uncertain. Looked up from germline, CDR1 is SEHNR and CDR2 is FQNEAQ (reference sequence). Deletions cut 2 bases from V and 10 bases from J, with 9 bases between. CDR3 length: 12 residues. CDR3 bases: TGTGCCAGCAGCTTAAGTAGTTTAGAGCAGTTCTTC. Encoded protein: CASSLSSLEQFF. The whole variable domain, remainder taken from reference TRBV7-9 and TRBJ2-1, is DTGVSQNPRHKITKRGQNVTFRCDPISEHNRLYWYRQTLGQGPEFLTYFQNEAQLEKSRLLSDRFSAERPKGSFSTLEIQRTEQGDSAMYLCASSLSSLEQFFGPGTRLTVL.

This clonotype was counted ten times or more. J is TRBJ1-6 and V is TRBV3-1, with 8 bases that match TRBD1. The CDR3 contains 16 residues. Germline V gene data show CDR1 as LGHDT and CDR2 as YNNKEL (reference sequence). The V gene end was trimmed by 0 bases and the J gene end by 8 bases; junction bases not matched to a gene: 6. The CDR3 loop reads CASSQDQGQGDSPLHF. CDR3 DNA: TGTGCCAGCAGCCAAGATCAAGGACAGGGTGATTCACCCCTCCACTTT.

This clonotype was found many times. The chain recombines TRBV29-1 with TRBJ1-1; D may be TRBD1 (6 bases). The CDR3 is 14 amino acids. V dropped 4 bases and J dropped 2 bases, with 14 bases sitting between them. CDR1 SQVTM and CDR2 ANQGSEA come from the germline V gene. In DNA, the CDR3 is TGCAGCGTTGCAGGGACACCCGCAAACACTGAAGCTTTCTTT. As protein: CSVAGTPANTEAFF.

This clonotype was recorded many times. This chain connects TRBV6-5 to TRBJ2-1, with a possible D match to TRBD2 (6 bases). V was cut by 7 bases and J by 1 base, with 11 bases left in between. Germline assignment: CDR1 MNHEY and CDR2 SVGAGI. CDR3 length equals 14 residues. CDR3 residues: CASTRGTSYNEQFF. The CDR3 DNA follows: TGTGCCAGCACACGCGGGACTTCCTACAATGAGCAGTTCTTC.

V and J are TRBV13 and TRBJ1-2, with 7 nucleotides matching TRBD1. Germline V gene data show CDR1 as PRHDT and CDR2 as FYEKMQ (reference sequence). The junction had 10 bases not matched to a gene; V was cut back by 4 bases and J by 5 bases. The CDR3 loop spans 15 amino acids. The CDR3 DNA reads as TGTGCCAGCAGCTCTACCGGGACAGACTTATATGGCTACACCTTC. Translation: CASSSTGTDLYGYTF.

This clonotype showed up many times. J is TRBJ2-1 and V is TRBV29-1; no reliable D call. V dropped 7 bases and J dropped 9 bases, with 10 bases sitting between them. Germline V gene lookup returns CDR1 SQVTM and CDR2 ANQGSEA. The CDR3 is made up of 10 amino acids. CDR3 DNA sequence: TGCAGCGCCTTTACCCCTGAGCAGTTCTTC. Residues: CSAFTPEQFF.

This clonotype was seen repeatedly, ten times or more. The chain employs TRBV7-9 and TRBJ2-1; the match to TRBD1 covers 7 bases. The germline V gene encodes CDR1 SEHNR and CDR2 FQNEAQ (reference sequence). V dropped 1 base and J dropped 15; count of bases not matched to a gene: 21. This CDR3 has 17 residues. The DNA of the CDR3 is TGTGCCAGCAGCTTAGTAGGGGGACAGCCTCACAGCGGTAGCCGGTTCTTC. It is translated as CASSLVGGQPHSGSRFF.

This clonotype was found many times. The chain has TRBV14 and TRBJ2-7; TRBD1 aligns across 7 bases. CDR1 is SGHDN and CDR2 is FVKESK in the germline V gene. The CDR3 is made up of 14 amino acids. Trimming removed 0 bases from V and 4 bases from J; junction bases left unmatched: 3. CDR3 sequence (DNA): TGTGCCAGCAGCCAAGAAGAGACAGGGTACGAGCAGTACTTC. Encoded protein: CASSQEETGYEQYF.

This clonotype was counted only a few times. This chain connects TRBV27 to TRBJ2-2, with D possibly TRBD2 on 5 matching bases. The CDR3 totals 14 residues. CDR1 and CDR2 from the germline V gene are MNHEY and SMNVEV (reference sequence). The ends were cut back, 8 bases at V and 5 bases at J, with 15 bases in the middle. CDR3 sequence reads: CASGPGTATGELFF. The CDR3 nucleotides read TGTGCCAGCGGACCGGGAACTGCTACCGGGGAGCTGTTTTTT.

The sample holds a few counts of this clonotype. V is TRBV28 and J is TRBJ1-1; D call uncertain. Germline V gene lookup returns CDR1 MDHEN and CDR2 SYDVKM. This CDR3 has 14 residues. The V end was cut by 6 bases, the J end by 4 bases, with 15 bases between. The DNA of the CDR3 is TGTGCCAGCAGCTCGGTTCTGGCGGGCACTGAAGCTTTCTTT. It is translated as CASSSVLAGTEAFF.

This clonotype appeared many times. CDR3 region: CASSPGLADIQYF. CDR3 nucleotide sequence: TGTGCCAGCAGTCCGGGACTAGCTGACATTCAGTACTTC. The chain is built from TRBV6-1 and TRBJ2-4; 9 nucleotides line up with TRBD2. CDR1 and CDR2 (germline): MNHNS, SASEGT. The CDR3 runs 13 residues. Trimming removed 5 bases from V and 8 bases from J; junction bases left unmatched: 4.

As concerns this clonotype: One end of the junction varies from germline; a read error may be responsible. The chain is built from TRBV7-7 and TRBJ2-7; D might be TRBD2 (6 bases). The V gene's germline CDR1 is SSHAT and CDR2 FNYEAQ (reference sequence). The CDR3 is 13 residues long. The DNA of the CDR3 is TGTGCTAGCAGTATGGGGGAGGATTACGAGCAGTACTTC. This translates into CASSMGEDYEQYF.

A remark on this clonotype: A read error may explain this, as a much larger clone is one base away. The chain carries TRBV7-6 and TRBJ2-1; no clear D gene. This CDR3 comprises 15 residues. Germline V gene lookup returns CDR1 SGHVS and CDR2 FNYEAQ. The CDR3 protein is CASSYRHSGYNVQFF. The CDR3 DNA is TGTGCCAGCAGCTACCGGCACTCCGGGTACAATGTGCAGTTCTTC.

This clonotype was observed many times. The DNA of the CDR3 is TGTGCCAGCAGTTTAGCGGGAGAGGAAAATGAGCAGTTCTTC. Its translation is CASSLAGEENEQFF. V is TRBV27 and J is TRBJ2-1; TRBD2 matches at 7 bases. V dropped 2 bases and J dropped 7; count of bases not matched to a gene: 5. The CDR3 contains 14 residues. Germline CDR1 is MNHEY and CDR2 is SMNVEV (reference sequence).

This clonotype appeared many times. This chain connects TRBV5-1 to TRBJ2-1; D is unresolved. V lost 0 bases, J lost 5 bases, and 3 bases lay in between. This CDR3 comprises 12 residues. Looked up from germline, CDR1 is SGHRS and CDR2 is YFSETQ. In nucleotides, the CDR3 is TGCGCCAGCAGCTTGGTAGACAATGAGCAGTTCTTC. It specifies CASSLVDNEQFF.

Of note for this clonotype: A clone one base away is much larger, so this may be a read error. This rearrangement joins TRBV20-1 to TRBJ2-7, with no clear D. Per germline, CDR1 DFQATT and CDR2 SNEGSKA (reference sequence). The CDR3 is 10 amino acids. The V and J ends lost 8 bases and 6 bases respectively, with 11 bases between them. CDR3 loop: CSSVMVEQYF. CDR3 nucleotides: TGCAGTAGCGTGATGGTCGAGCAGTACTTC.

In its sample, this clonotype was seen many times. Here the CDR3 DNA reads TGTGCCAGCAGTTACTCCCATGAGCAGTTCTTC. This sequence encodes CASSYSHEQFF. The chain links TRBV6-2 or TRBV6-3 to TRBJ2-1, with D hard to call. The germline V gene encodes CDR1 MNHEY and CDR2 SVGEGT. The V gene lost 0 bases and the J gene lost 8 bases, with 2 bases spanning the gap. The CDR3 covers 11 residues.